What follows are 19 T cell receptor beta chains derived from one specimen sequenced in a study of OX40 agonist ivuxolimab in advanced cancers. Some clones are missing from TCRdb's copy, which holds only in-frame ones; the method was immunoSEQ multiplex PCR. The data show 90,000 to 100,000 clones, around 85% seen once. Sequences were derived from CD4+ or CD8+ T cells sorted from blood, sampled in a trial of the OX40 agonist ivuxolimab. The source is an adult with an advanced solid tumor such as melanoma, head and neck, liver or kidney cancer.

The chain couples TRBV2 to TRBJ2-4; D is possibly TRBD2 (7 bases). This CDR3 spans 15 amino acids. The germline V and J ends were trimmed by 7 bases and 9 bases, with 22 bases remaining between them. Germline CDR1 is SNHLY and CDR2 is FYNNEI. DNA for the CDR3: TGTGCCAGCACGGGAGGATCCCAGGGGTATAGCATTCAGTACTTC. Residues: CASTGGSQGYSIQYF.

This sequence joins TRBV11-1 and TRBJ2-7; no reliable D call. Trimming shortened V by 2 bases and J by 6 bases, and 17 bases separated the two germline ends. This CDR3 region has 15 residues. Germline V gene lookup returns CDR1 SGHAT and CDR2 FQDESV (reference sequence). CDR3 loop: CASSLRSRGFGEQYF. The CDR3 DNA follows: TGTGCCAGCAGCTTACGTTCTCGTGGTTTTGGCGAGCAGTACTTC.

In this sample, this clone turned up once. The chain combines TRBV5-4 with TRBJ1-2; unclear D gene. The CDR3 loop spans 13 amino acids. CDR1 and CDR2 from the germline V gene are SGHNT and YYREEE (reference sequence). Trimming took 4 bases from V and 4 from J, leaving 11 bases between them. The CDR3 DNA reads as TGTGCCAGCAGCGTGGAAAACACCTATGGCTACACCTTC. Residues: CASSVENTYGYTF.

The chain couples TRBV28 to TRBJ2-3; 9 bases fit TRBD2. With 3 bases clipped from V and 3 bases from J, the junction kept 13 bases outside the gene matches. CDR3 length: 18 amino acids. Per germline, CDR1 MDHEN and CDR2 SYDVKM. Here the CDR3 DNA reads TGTGCCAGCAGTTTCCATTACCGACTAGCGGTGGGGACAGATACGCAGTATTTT. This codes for CASSFHYRLAVGTDTQYF.

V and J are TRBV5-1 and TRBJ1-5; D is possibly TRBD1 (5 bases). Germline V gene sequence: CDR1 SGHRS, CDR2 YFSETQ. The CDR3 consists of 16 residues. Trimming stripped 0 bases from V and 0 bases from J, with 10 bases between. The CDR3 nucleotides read TGCGCCAGCAGCTTGGGGGACCCCTATAGCAATCAGCCCCAGCATTTT. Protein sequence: CASSLGDPYSNQPQHF.

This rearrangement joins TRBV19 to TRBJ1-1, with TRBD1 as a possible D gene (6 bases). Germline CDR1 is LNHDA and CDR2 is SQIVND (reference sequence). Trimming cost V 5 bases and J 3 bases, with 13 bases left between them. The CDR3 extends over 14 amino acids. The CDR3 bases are TGTGCCAGTAGTGTTCAGGGGATGCACACTGAAGCTTTCTTT. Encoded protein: CASSVQGMHTEAFF. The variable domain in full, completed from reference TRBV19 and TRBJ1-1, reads DGGITQSPKYLFRKEGQNVTLSCEQNLNHDAMYWYRQDPGQGLRLIYYSQIVNDFQKGDIAEGYSVSREKKESFPLTVTSAQKNPTAFYLCASSVQGMHTEAFFGQGTRLTVV.

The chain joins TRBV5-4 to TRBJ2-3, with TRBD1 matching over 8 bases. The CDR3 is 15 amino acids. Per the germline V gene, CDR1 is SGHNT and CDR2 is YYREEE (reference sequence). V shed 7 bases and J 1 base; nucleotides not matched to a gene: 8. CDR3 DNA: TGTGCCAGCTCTCTGCGGGGACAGGGCACAGATACGCAGTATTTT. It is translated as CASSLRGQGTDTQYF.

The CDR3 is CASSAQGPPGNTIYF. CDR3 DNA sequence: TGCGCCAGCAGCGCACAGGGTCCCCCTGGAAACACCATATATTTT. This chain joins TRBV5-1 and TRBJ1-3; weak D call: TRBD1 (6 bases). The CDR3 contains 15 residues. Trimming took off 4 bases at V and 2 bases at J, with 13 bases between the two ends. Per germline, CDR1 SGHRS and CDR2 YFSETQ.

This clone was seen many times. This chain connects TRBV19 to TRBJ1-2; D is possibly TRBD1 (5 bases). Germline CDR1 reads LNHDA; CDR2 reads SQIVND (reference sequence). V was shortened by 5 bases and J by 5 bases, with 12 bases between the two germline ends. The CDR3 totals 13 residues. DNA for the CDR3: TGTGCCAGTAGTCGGGGCAGATTATATGGCTACACCTTC. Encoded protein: CASSRGRLYGYTF. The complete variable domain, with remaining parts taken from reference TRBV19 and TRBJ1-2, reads DGGITQSPKYLFRKEGQNVTLSCEQNLNHDAMYWYRQDPGQGLRLIYYSQIVNDFQKGDIAEGYSVSREKKESFPLTVTSAQKNPTAFYLCASSRGRLYGYTFGSGTRLTVV.

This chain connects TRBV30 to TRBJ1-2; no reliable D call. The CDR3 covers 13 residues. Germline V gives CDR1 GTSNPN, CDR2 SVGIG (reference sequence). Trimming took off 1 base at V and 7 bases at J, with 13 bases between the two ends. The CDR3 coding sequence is TGTGCCTGGAGTGGGACGTTTCCCATTGGCTACACCTTC. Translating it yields CAWSGTFPIGYTF.

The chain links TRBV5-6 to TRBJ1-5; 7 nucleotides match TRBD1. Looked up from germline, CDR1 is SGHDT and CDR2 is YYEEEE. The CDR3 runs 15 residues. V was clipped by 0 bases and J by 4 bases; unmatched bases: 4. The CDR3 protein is CASSLGQGWNQPQHF. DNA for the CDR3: TGTGCCAGCAGCTTGGGACAGGGCTGGAATCAGCCCCAGCATTTT.

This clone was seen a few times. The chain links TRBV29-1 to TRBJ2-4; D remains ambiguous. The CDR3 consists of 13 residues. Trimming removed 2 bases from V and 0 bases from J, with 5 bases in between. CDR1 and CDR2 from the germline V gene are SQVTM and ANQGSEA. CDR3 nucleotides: TGCAGCGTTGAACCCCAAGCCAAAAACATTCAGTACTTC. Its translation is CSVEPQAKNIQYF.

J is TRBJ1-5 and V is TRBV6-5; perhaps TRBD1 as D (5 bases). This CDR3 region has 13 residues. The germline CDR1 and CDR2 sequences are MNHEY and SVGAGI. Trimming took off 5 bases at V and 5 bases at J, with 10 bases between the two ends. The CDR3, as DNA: TGTGCCAGCAGTAGAGGGGCGCATCAGCCCCAGCATTTT. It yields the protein CASSRGAHQPQHF.

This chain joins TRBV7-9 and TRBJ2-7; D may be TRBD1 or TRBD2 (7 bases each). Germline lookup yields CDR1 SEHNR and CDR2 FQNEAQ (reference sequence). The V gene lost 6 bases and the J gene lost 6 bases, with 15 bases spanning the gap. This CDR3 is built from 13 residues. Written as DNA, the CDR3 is TGTGCCAGCAGTTTTCAGGGGGAGGGCGAGCAGTACTTC. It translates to CASSFQGEGEQYF.

The CDR3 coding sequence is TGTGCCAGCAGCCCGCGAGCTGAGTTCACAGATACGCAGTATTTT. Its translation: CASSPRAEFTDTQYF. This chain joins TRBV9 and TRBJ2-3; the D is unclear. Germline loops: CDR1 SGDLS, CDR2 YYNGEE. CDR3 length: 15 residues. With 4 bases removed from V and 2 bases from J, the gap between germline ends came to 14 bases.

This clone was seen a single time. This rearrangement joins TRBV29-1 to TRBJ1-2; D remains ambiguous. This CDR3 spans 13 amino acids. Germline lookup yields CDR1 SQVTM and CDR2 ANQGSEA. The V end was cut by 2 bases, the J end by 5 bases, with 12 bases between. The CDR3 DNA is TGCAGCGTTGAAAAAGGCATAGGATATGGCTACACCTTC. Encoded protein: CSVEKGIGYGYTF.

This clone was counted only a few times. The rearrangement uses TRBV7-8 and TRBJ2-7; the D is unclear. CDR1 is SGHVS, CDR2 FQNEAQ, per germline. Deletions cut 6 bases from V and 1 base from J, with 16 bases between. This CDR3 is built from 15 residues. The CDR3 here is CASRRLPGFSYEQYF. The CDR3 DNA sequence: TGTGCCAGCAGACGCCTGCCCGGGTTTTCCTACGAGCAGTACTTC.

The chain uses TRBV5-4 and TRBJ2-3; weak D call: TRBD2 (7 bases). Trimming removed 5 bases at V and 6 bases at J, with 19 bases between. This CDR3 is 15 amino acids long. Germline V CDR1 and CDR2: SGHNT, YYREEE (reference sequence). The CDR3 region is CASSRGGPEEDTQYF. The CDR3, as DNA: TGTGCCAGCAGTAGGGGGGGGCCCGAGGAGGATACGCAGTATTTT. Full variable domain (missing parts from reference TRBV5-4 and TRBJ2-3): ETGVTQSPTHLIKTRGQQVTLRCSSQSGHNTVSWYQQALGQGPQFIFQYYREEENGRGNFPPRFSGLQFPNYSSELNVNALELDDSALYLCASSRGGPEEDTQYFGPGTRLTVL.

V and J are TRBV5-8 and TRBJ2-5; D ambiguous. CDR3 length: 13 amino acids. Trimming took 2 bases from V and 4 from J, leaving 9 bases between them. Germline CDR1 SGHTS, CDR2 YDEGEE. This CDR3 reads CASSFYQGETQYF. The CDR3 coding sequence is TGTGCCAGCAGCTTCTATCAAGGAGAGACCCAGTACTTC.